This record covers a single T cell receptor (beta chain). Its antigen is unidentified. The junction does not match germline at one end; this may be a read error. The data stem from a study of beta chain features in type 1 diabetes. Study-level findings and limits: A moderate, significant TCRB CDR3 shortening appeared in type 1 diabetes across four CD4+ subsets.

The isolated RNA, all of it, was reverse transcribed, so expressed TCRB transcripts were what got sequenced. Method: immunoSEQ multiplex PCR; TCRdb's copy keeps in-frame clones and lacks some. The sample lists hundreds of thousands of clones; about 14% were seen once. The CDR3 is made up of 14 amino acids. CDR1 is SSHAT and CDR2 is FNYEAQ in the germline V gene (reference sequence). This receptor was obtained from a man aged 18 to 35 with type 1 diabetes. The V gene is TRBV7-7, the J gene TRBJ1-1; no clear D gene. The sequenced sample consisted of naive CD4+ T cells from blood. The CDR3 DNA sequence: TGTGCTAGCAGCCCCCCATGGAAGGACACTGAAGCTTTCTTT. Its protein is CASSPPWKDTEAFF.